This T cell receptor (beta chain) was sequenced during a study of T cell changes during pregnancy in multiple sclerosis. The length of the CDR3 is 15 residues. Trimming removed 5 bases at V and 6 bases at J, with 14 bases between. Germline CDR1 and CDR2: KGHSH and LQKENI. The protocol was immunoSEQ multiplex PCR, while the TCRdb copy is restricted to in-frame clones and leaves out a portion. The repertoire holds approximately 100,000 clones, over 85% seen once, with 3.5% to 4.5% in the top ten. The chain employs TRBV18 and TRBJ1-6, with no clear D. This receptor was taken from a female donor with multiple sclerosis, enrolled in a pregnancy study. This sample comprised peripheral blood, obtained in the first trimester of pregnancy. CDR3 in DNA: TGTGCCAGCTCATCTATACCGGGAGCTAATTCACCCCTCCACTTT. Translating it yields CASSSIPGANSPLHF.